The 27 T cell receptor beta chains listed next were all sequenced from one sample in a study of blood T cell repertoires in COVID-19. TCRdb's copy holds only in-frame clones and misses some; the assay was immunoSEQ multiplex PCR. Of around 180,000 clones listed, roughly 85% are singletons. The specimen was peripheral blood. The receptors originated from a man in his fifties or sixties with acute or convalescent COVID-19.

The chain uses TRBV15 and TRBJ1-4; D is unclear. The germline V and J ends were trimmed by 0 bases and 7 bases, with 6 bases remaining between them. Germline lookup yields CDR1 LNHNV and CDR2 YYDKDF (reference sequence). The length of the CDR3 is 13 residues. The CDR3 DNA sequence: TGTGCCACCAGCAGAGATATCGGTGAAAAACTGTTTTTT. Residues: CATSRDIGEKLFF.

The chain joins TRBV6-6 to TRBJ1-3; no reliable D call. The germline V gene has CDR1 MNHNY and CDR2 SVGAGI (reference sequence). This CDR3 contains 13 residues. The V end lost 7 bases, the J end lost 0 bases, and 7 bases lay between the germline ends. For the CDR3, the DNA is TGTGCCAGCACCCGGAGCTCTGGAAACACCATATATTTT. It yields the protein CASTRSSGNTIYF.

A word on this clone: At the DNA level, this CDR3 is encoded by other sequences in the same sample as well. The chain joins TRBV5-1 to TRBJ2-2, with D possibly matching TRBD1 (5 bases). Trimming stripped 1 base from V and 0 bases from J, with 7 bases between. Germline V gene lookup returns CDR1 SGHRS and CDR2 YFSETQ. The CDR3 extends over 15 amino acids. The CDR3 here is CASSLIGANTGELFF. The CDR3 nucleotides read TGCGCCAGCAGCTTGATAGGGGCGAACACCGGGGAGCTGTTTTTT.

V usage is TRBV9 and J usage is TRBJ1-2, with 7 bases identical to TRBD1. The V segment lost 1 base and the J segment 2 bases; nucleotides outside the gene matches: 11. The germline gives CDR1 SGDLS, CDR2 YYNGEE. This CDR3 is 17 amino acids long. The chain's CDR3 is CASSVRWETGLNYGYTF. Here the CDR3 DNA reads TGTGCCAGCAGCGTACGCTGGGAGACAGGGCTAAACTATGGCTACACCTTC. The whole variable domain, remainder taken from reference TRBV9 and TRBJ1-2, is DSGVTQTPKHLITATGQRVTLRCSPRSGDLSVYWYQQSLDQGLQFLIQYYNGEERAKGNILERFSAQQFPDLHSELNLSSLELGDSALYFCASSVRWETGLNYGYTFGSGTRLTVV.

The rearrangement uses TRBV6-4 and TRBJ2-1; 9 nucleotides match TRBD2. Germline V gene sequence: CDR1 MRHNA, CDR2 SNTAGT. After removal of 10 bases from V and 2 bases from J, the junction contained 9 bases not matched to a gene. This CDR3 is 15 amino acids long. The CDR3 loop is CATCRGRAPYNEQFF. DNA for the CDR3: TGTGCCACCTGCCGCGGGAGGGCCCCCTACAATGAGCAGTTCTTC.

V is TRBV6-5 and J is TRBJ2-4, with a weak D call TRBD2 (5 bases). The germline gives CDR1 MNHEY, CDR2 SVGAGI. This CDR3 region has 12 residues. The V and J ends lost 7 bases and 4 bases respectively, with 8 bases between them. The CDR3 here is CASTPGKNIQYF. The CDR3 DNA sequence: TGTGCCAGCACTCCGGGAAAAAACATTCAGTACTTC.

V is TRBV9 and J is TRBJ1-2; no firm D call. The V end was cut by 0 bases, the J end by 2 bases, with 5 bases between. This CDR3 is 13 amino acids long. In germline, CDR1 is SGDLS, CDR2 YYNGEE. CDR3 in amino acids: CASSVEENYGYTF. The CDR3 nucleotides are TGTGCCAGCAGCGTAGAGGAGAACTATGGCTACACCTTC.

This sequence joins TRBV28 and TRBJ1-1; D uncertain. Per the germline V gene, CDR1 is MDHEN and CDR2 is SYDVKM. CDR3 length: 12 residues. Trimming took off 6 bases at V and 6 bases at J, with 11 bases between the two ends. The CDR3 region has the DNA TGTGCCAGCAGCACTACGGTCCCTGAAGCTTTCTTT. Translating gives CASSTTVPEAFF.

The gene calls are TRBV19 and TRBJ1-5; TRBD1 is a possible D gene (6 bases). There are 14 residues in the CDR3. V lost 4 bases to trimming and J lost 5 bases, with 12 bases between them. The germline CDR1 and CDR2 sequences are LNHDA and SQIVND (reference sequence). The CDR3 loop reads CASSTTTGDQPQHF. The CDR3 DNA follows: TGTGCCAGTAGTACCACGACAGGCGATCAGCCCCAGCATTTT.

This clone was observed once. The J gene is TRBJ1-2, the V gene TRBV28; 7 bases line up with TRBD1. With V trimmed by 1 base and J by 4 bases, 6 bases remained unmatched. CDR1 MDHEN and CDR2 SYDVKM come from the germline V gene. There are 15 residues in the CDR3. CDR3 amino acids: CASSLSTPGGYGYTF. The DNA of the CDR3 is TGTGCCAGCAGTTTATCTACCCCAGGGGGCTATGGCTACACCTTC.

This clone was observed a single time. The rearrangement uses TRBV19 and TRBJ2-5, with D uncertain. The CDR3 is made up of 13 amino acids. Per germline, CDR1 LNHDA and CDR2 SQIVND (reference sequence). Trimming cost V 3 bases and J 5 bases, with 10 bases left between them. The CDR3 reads CASSIQYGETQYF. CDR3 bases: TGTGCCAGTAGTATCCAGTACGGGGAGACCCAGTACTTC.

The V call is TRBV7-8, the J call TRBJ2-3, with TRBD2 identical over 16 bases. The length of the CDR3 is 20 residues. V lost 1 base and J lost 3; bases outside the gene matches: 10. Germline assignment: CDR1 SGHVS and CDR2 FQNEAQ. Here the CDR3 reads CASSLVTGTSGRAGTDTQYF. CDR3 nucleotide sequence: TGTGCCAGCAGCTTAGTAACCGGGACTAGCGGGAGGGCCGGGACAGATACGCAGTATTTT.

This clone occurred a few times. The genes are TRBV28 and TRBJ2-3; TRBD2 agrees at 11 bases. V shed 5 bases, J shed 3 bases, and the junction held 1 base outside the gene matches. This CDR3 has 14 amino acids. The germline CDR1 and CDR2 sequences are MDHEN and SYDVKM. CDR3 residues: CASSPSGRTDTQYF. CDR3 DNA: TGTGCCAGCAGTCCTAGCGGGAGGACAGATACGCAGTATTTT.

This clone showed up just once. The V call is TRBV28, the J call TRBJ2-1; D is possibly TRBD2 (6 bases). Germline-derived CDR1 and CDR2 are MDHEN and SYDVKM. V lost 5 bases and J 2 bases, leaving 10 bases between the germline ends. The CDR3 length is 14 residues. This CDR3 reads CASSPRRAYNEQFF. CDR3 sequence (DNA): TGTGCCAGCAGTCCTCGGAGGGCCTACAATGAGCAGTTCTTC.

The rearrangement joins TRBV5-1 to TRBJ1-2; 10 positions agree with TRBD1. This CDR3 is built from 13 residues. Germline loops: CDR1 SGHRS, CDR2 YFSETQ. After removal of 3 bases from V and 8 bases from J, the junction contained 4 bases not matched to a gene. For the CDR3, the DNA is TGCGCCAGCAGCTCGGGACAGGGGTTCGGCTACACCTTC. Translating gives CASSSGQGFGYTF.

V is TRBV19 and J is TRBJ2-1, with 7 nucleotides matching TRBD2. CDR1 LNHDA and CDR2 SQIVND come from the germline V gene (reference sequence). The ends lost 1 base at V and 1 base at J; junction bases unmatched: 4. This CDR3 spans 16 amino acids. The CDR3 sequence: CASSIGGGRSYNEQFF. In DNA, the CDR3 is TGTGCCAGTAGTATAGGAGGCGGGAGATCCTACAATGAGCAGTTCTTC.

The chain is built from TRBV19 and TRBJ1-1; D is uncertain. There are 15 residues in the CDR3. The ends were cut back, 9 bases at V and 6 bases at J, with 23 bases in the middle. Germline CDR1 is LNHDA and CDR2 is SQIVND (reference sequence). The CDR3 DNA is TGTGCCAGACCCCACCCCGCAGGCGGGGTCCCTGAAGCTTTCTTT. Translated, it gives CARPHPAGGVPEAFF. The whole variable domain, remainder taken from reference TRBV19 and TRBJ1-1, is DGGITQSPKYLFRKEGQNVTLSCEQNLNHDAMYWYRQDPGQGLRLIYYSQIVNDFQKGDIAEGYSVSREKKESFPLTVTSAQKNPTAFYLCARPHPAGGVPEAFFGQGTRLTVV.

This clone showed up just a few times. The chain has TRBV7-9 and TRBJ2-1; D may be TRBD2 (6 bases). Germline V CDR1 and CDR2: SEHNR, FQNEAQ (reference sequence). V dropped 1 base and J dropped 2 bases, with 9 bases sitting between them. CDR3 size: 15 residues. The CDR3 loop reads CASSLVAGPYNEQFF. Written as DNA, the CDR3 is TGTGCCAGCAGCTTAGTGGCGGGGCCCTACAATGAGCAGTTCTTC. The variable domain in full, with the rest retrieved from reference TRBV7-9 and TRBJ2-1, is DTGVSQNPRHKITKRGQNVTFRCDPISEHNRLYWYRQTLGQGPEFLTYFQNEAQLEKSRLLSDRFSAERPKGSFSTLEIQRTEQGDSAMYLCASSLVAGPYNEQFFGPGTRLTVL.

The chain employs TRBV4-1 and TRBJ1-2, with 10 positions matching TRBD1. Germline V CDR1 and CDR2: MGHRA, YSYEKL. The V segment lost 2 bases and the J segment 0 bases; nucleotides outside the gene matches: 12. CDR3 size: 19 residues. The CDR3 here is CASSQPLRGQGNPNYGYTF. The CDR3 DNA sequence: TGCGCCAGCAGCCAACCCCTAAGGGGACAGGGGAACCCTAACTATGGCTACACCTTC.

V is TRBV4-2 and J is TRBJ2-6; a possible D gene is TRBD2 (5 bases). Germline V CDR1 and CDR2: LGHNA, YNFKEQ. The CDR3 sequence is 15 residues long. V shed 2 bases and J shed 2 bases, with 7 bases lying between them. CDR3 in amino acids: CASSQPEAGANVLTF. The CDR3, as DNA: TGTGCCAGCAGCCAACCGGAGGCTGGGGCCAACGTCCTGACTTTC.

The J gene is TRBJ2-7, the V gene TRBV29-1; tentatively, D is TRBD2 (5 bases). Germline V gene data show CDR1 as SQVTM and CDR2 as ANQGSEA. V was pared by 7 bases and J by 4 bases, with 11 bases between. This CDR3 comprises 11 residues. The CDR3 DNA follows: TGCAGCGGGCTACTAGGTTACGAGCAGTACTTC. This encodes CSGLLGYEQYF.

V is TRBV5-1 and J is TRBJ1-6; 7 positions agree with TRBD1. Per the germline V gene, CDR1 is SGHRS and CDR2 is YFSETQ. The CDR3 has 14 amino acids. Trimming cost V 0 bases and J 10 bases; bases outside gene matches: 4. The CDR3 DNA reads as TGCGCCAGCAGCTTGGGCCAGGGGGTCTCACCCCTCCACTTT. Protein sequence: CASSLGQGVSPLHF.

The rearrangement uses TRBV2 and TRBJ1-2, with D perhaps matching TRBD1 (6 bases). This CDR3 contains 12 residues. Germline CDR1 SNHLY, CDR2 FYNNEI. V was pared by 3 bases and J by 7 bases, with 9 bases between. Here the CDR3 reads CASSESGAGYTF. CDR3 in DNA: TGTGCCAGCAGTGAGTCAGGGGCTGGCTACACCTTC.

The CDR3 sequence: CASSNPGRFAGELFF. CDR3 nucleotide sequence: TGTGCCAGCAGCAACCCCGGGAGATTCGCCGGGGAGCTGTTTTTT. This chain joins TRBV7-9 and TRBJ2-2, with D perhaps TRBD2 (6 bases). The CDR3 has 15 residues. Trimming stripped 5 bases from V and 6 bases from J, with 16 bases between. Germline V gene sequence: CDR1 SEHNR, CDR2 FQNEAQ (reference sequence).

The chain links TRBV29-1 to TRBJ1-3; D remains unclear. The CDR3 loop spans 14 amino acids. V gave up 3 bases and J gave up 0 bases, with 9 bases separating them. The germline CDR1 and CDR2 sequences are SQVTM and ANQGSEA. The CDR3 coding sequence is TGCAGCGTTGACGGCCGACTCTCTGGAAACACCATATATTTT. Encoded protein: CSVDGRLSGNTIYF.

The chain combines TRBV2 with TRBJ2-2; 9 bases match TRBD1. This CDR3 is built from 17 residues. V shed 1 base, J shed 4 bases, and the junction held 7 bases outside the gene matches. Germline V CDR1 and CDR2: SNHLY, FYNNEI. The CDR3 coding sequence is TGTGCCAGCAGTGAAGATCGGACAGGGGTGGGCACCGGGGAGCTGTTTTTT. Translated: CASSEDRTGVGTGELFF.

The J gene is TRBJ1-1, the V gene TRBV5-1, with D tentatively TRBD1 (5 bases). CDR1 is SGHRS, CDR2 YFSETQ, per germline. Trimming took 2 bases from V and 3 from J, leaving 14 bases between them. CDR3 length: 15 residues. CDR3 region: CASSFGGLTDTEAFF. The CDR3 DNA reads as TGCGCCAGCAGCTTCGGGGGATTAACGGACACTGAAGCTTTCTTT.